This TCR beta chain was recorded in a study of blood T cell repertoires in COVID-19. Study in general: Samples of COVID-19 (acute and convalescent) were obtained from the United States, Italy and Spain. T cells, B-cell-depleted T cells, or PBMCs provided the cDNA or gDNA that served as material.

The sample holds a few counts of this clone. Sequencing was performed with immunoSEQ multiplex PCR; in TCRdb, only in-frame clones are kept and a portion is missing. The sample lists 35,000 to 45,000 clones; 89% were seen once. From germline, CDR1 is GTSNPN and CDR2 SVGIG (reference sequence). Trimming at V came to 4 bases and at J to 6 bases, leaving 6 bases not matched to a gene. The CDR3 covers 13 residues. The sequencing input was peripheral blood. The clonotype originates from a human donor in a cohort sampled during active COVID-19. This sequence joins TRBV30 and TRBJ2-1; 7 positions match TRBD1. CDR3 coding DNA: TGTGCCTGGAAGTATCAGGGGGTCAATGAGCAGTTCTTC. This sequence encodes CAWKYQGVNEQFF.